The entry below describes one T cell receptor beta chain. This clonotype was recorded many times. What this receptor recognizes is not known. There are no base qualities to consult, and no much larger clone falls within one base. The data originate from a study of T-cell reconstitution after alpha-beta-depleted transplantation in children (dated by TCRdb to 2016 to 2017). Turning to the overall study: T-cell immune reconstitution after TCRalphabeta/CD19-depleted allogeneic hematopoietic cell transplantation in children was quantitatively tracked in the study by means of TCR repertoire profiling.

To prepare the library, PCR was applied. These reads were obtained on an Illumina HiSeq 2500. Molecular barcoding was employed in the preparation of TCR libraries, with unique molecular identifiers being used to normalize TCRbeta repertoire quantification. TCRdb trimmed public reads at Q25 via fastp, called clones via MiXCR and kept in-frame beta chains. Every distinct CDR3 protein forms one entry, paired with its most common genes and DNA. The sample data list about 110,000 distinct CDR3 sequences, and around a tenth of these were observed just once. Together, the top ten hold over 8% of the sample. Taken from the germline V gene, the CDR1 and CDR2 loops are SGHDN and FVKESK. The CDR3 measures 18 amino acids from cysteine to phenylalanine. Just the 54-base CDR3 DNA is kept, in frame starting at base 1. Unmatched junction bases come to 11, with V trimmed by 0 bases and J by 7 bases.

The sample here was PBMCs from the stem cell graft donor, taken from the stem cell graft. The rearrangement joined TRBV14 to TRBJ2-2; 10 central nucleotides agree with TRBD2. The sequence derives from a human donor who donated a stem cell graft to a child with acute lymphoblastic leukemia. The CDR3 protein: CASSQDPPSGSSLGELFF. At the DNA level, the sequence is TGTGCCAGCAGCCAAGATCCCCCTAGCGGGAGTTCACTCGGGGAGCTGTTTTTT.